The text below deals with one T cell receptor (beta chain). The data derive from a study of blood T cell repertoires in COVID-19. CDR3 length: 13 amino acids. CDR1 is SGHTA, CDR2 FQGNSA, per germline. The V and J ends lost 0 bases and 6 bases respectively, with 8 bases between them. Method: immunoSEQ multiplex PCR; TCRdb's copy keeps in-frame clones and lacks some. The table records about 250,000 clones, about 90% of them present only once. Sequencing used peripheral blood. This clonotype was obtained from a man aged 18 to 30 with active or convalescent COVID-19. The chain joins TRBV7-2 to TRBJ1-1; D gene ambiguous. The CDR3 protein is CASSLAGAAEAFF. The CDR3 region has the DNA TGTGCCAGCAGCTTAGCAGGAGCCGCTGAAGCTTTCTTT.